The 22 T cell receptor beta chains below all came from one sample that was sequenced in a study of cytomegalovirus exposure and HLA in healthy donors. Both 60 Vbeta primers and 13 Jbeta primers went into the PCR. Repertoires were generated with immunoSEQ multiplex PCR, while TCRdb's copy carries only in-frame clones and drops some. The repertoire consists of roughly 250,000 clones, with over 70% occurring once and the leading ten covering roughly 0.31%. Sequencing was done on a sample of PBMCs. These receptor sequences come from a girl aged 2 to 10 in good health and CMV-seronegative.

V and J are TRBV30 and TRBJ1-1; 8 bases align to TRBD1. Unmatched junction bases numbered 5, after V lost 3 bases and J lost 5 bases. CDR3 length: 13 residues. Germline V gene data show CDR1 as GTSNPN and CDR2 as SVGIG (reference sequence). The CDR3 DNA reads TGTGCCTGGAGCACAGGGGGTAGGACTGAAGCTTTCTTT. Residues: CAWSTGGRTEAFF.

The V gene is TRBV6-6, the J gene TRBJ1-1, with D possibly matching TRBD1 (6 bases). V lost 9 bases, J lost 2 bases, and 13 bases lay in between. Germline V gene data show CDR1 as MNHNY and CDR2 as SVGAGI (reference sequence). The CDR3 spans 13 residues. The chain's CDR3 is CASKWGHNTEAFF. For the CDR3, the DNA is TGTGCCAGTAAATGGGGACATAACACTGAAGCTTTCTTT.

Only one count was recorded for this clone. The genes are TRBV5-1 and TRBJ2-1, with D unresolved. CDR3 size: 13 residues. V shed 4 bases and J shed 4 bases, with 9 bases lying between them. Germline CDR1 and CDR2: SGHRS and YFSETQ. CDR3 nucleotide sequence: TGCGCCAGCAGCACGCGACTGTACAATGAGCAGTTCTTC. Translating gives CASSTRLYNEQFF. The full variable domain, its missing parts supplied by reference TRBV5-1 and TRBJ2-1, is KAGVTQTPRYLIKTRGQQVTLSCSPISGHRSVSWYQQTPGQGLQFLFEYFSETQRNKGNFPGRFSGRQFSNSRSEMNVSTLELGDSALYLCASSTRLYNEQFFGPGTRLTVL.

The rearrangement uses TRBV28 and TRBJ1-5, with 7 positions matching TRBD1. Trimming took 2 bases from V and 0 from J; bases not matched to a gene: 4. This CDR3 is 16 amino acids long. Per the germline V gene, CDR1 is MDHEN and CDR2 is SYDVKM. The CDR3 DNA follows: TGTGCCAGCAGTTTAGGCCGGGACAGTAGCAATCAGCCCCAGCATTTT. It specifies CASSLGRDSSNQPQHF. The complete variable domain, with remaining parts taken from reference TRBV28 and TRBJ1-5, reads DVKVTQSSRYLVKRTGEKVFLECVQDMDHENMFWYRQDPGLGLRLIYFSYDVKMKEKGDIPEGYSVSREKKERFSLILESASTNQTSMYLCASSLGRDSSNQPQHFGDGTRLSIL.

The gene calls are TRBV28 and TRBJ2-2; 9 bases are a match to TRBD1. Trimming removed 3 bases from V and 7 bases from J; junction bases left unmatched: 12. The CDR3 consists of 17 residues. Germline V gene lookup returns CDR1 MDHEN and CDR2 SYDVKM. In DNA, the CDR3 is TGTGCCAGCAGTTTTCCCCCGGGACAGGGAGTGTTCGGGGAGCTGTTTTTT. Translation gives CASSFPPGQGVFGELFF.

This clone was found a few times. This chain uses TRBV6-6 with TRBJ1-1; 8 positions agree with TRBD1. The CDR3 consists of 16 residues. CDR1 MNHNY and CDR2 SVGAGI come from the germline V gene (reference sequence). V shed 6 bases, J shed 3 bases, and the junction held 12 bases outside the gene matches. Here the CDR3 reads CASRGGLTGADTEAFF. CDR3 bases: TGTGCCAGCAGGGGGGGATTGACAGGGGCGGACACTGAAGCTTTCTTT.

Only one count was recorded for this clone. CDR3 in amino acids: CASRLTGPSGNTIYF. The CDR3 DNA sequence: TGTGCCAGCAGACTCACAGGACCCTCTGGAAACACCATATATTTT. The chain joins TRBV28 to TRBJ1-3; a possible D gene is TRBD1 (5 bases). Germline assignment: CDR1 MDHEN and CDR2 SYDVKM. This CDR3 has 15 amino acids. V was clipped by 6 bases and J by 0 bases, with 12 bases between them.

Comments on this clone: Other DNA sequences in the sample encode the same CDR3. The chain carries TRBV6-5 and TRBJ1-1; no clear D. The germline gives CDR1 MNHEY, CDR2 SVGAGI. V lost 0 bases, J lost 0 bases, and 8 bases lay in between. CDR3 length equals 15 residues. The CDR3 coding sequence is TGTGCCAGCAGTTACTCGGGAGATATGAACACTGAAGCTTTCTTT. Translating gives CASSYSGDMNTEAFF.

The chain recombines TRBV28 with TRBJ2-7; weak D call: TRBD1 (5 bases). This CDR3 has 14 residues. Trimming shortened V by 6 bases and J by 2 bases, and 14 bases separated the two germline ends. Germline loops: CDR1 MDHEN, CDR2 SYDVKM. The CDR3 reads CASRGDSLAYEQYF. CDR3 DNA sequence: TGTGCCAGCAGGGGCGACAGTCTGGCCTACGAGCAGTACTTC. Variable domain in full (rest from reference TRBV28 and TRBJ2-7): DVKVTQSSRYLVKRTGEKVFLECVQDMDHENMFWYRQDPGLGLRLIYFSYDVKMKEKGDIPEGYSVSREKKERFSLILESASTNQTSMYLCASRGDSLAYEQYFGPGTRLTVT.

The chain carries TRBV5-1 and TRBJ1-3; perhaps TRBD1 as D (5 bases). This CDR3 is 14 amino acids long. Germline V gene sequence: CDR1 SGHRS, CDR2 YFSETQ. Between the trimmed V and J ends, which lost 4 bases and 0 bases, there was a span of 8 bases. The CDR3 DNA is TGCGCCAGCAGCCATGACAGCTCTGGAAACACCATATATTTT. This codes for CASSHDSSGNTIYF.

V and J are TRBV29-1 and TRBJ1-1; D is ambiguous. The length of the CDR3 is 11 residues. CDR1 is SQVTM and CDR2 is ANQGSEA in the germline V gene. The V and J ends lost 3 bases and 2 bases respectively, with 4 bases between them. CDR3 loop: CSVETNTEAFF. The CDR3, as DNA: TGCAGCGTTGAGACAAACACTGAAGCTTTCTTT.

The chain joins TRBV5-1 to TRBJ2-5, with 8 bases aligning to TRBD2. The DNA end favors TRBJ2-7, so the J call may be wrong. The CDR3 spans 15 residues. Germline assignment: CDR1 SGHRS and CDR2 YFSETQ. The CDR3 loop is CASSFAGGDDYEQYF. As DNA, the CDR3 is TGCGCCAGCAGCTTCGCGGGGGGCGACGACTACGAGCAGTACTTC.

The genes are TRBV5-1 and TRBJ2-6; 9 bases agree with TRBD1. The V segment lost 4 bases and the J segment 0 bases; nucleotides outside the gene matches: 11. Per the germline V gene, CDR1 is SGHRS and CDR2 is YFSETQ. The CDR3 spans 19 residues. This CDR3 is CASSPPHRGRFSGANVLTF. The CDR3 bases are TGCGCCAGCAGCCCCCCCCACAGGGGGCGCTTCTCTGGGGCCAACGTCCTGACTTTC.

This chain links TRBV30 with TRBJ1-4; 7 bases line up with TRBD1. V shed 0 bases and J 7 bases; nucleotides not matched to a gene: 14. Per the germline V gene, CDR1 is GTSNPN and CDR2 is SVGIG (reference sequence). This CDR3 comprises 17 residues. The CDR3 DNA follows: TGTGCCTGGAGTGTACACTGGCGGACAGGTCTCAGTGAAAAACTGTTTTTT. Protein: CAWSVHWRTGLSEKLFF.

The chain uses TRBV19 and TRBJ2-5; 9 positions match TRBD1. The length of the CDR3 is 15 residues. The V and J ends lost 3 bases and 0 bases, in that order; junction bases with no gene match: 2. Germline CDR1 reads LNHDA; CDR2 reads SQIVND (reference sequence). CDR3 in DNA: TGTGCCAGTAGTATGTGGACAGGGGACCAAGAGACCCAGTACTTC. It yields the protein CASSMWTGDQETQYF.

In this sample, this clone turned up once. At one boundary the junction diverges from the germline segment, which might be a read error. The same CDR3 also results from other DNA sequences found in this sample. J is TRBJ1-1 and V is TRBV10-3; a weak D match, TRBD1 (5 bases). There are 15 residues in the CDR3. Germline loops: CDR1 ENHRY, CDR2 SYGVKD. Here the CDR3 DNA reads TGCGCCCTCAAGCGCCTCGGTGGGGGGATGACTGAAGCTTTCTTT. Translation: CALKRLGGGMTEAFF.

The chain uses TRBV7-9 and TRBJ2-1; 8 bases match TRBD1. Germline CDR1 reads SEHNR; CDR2 reads FQNEAQ (reference sequence). Unmatched junction bases numbered 12, after V lost 5 bases and J lost 0 bases. CDR3 length: 18 amino acids. CDR3 region: CASSIPGGDRSSYNEQFF. In DNA, the CDR3 is TGTGCCAGCAGCATACCAGGGGGCGATAGGAGCTCCTACAATGAGCAGTTCTTC.

The rearrangement joins TRBV14 to TRBJ1-5; D is undetermined. Germline CDR1 and CDR2: SGHDN and FVKESK. V lost 0 bases, J lost 0 bases, and 9 bases lay in between. This CDR3 is built from 16 residues. CDR3 sequence: CASSQDGGSSNQPQHF. In nucleotides, the CDR3 is TGTGCCAGCAGCCAAGACGGAGGGAGTAGCAATCAGCCCCAGCATTTT.

The chain is built from TRBV28 and TRBJ1-1, with a tentative D call TRBD1 (5 bases). Trimming removed 3 bases from V and 4 bases from J, with 21 bases in between. This CDR3 region has 17 residues. CDR1 MDHEN and CDR2 SYDVKM come from the germline V gene. The CDR3 sequence: CASSLYIVDSWATEAFF. The CDR3 bases are TGTGCCAGCAGTTTGTATATCGTAGACAGTTGGGCCACTGAAGCTTTCTTT.

The chain has TRBV7-6 and TRBJ2-7; 7 bases match TRBD1. V trimming: 7 bases; J trimming: 7 bases; junction bases outside the gene matches: 13. Germline CDR1 SGHVS, CDR2 FNYEAQ. The CDR3 covers 14 residues. This CDR3 reads CASNRLDRAEEQYF. The CDR3 DNA reads as TGTGCCAGCAACCGACTCGACAGGGCGGAAGAGCAGTACTTC.

This clone was found a few times. This rearrangement joins TRBV4-1 to TRBJ1-4; 7 bases line up with TRBD1. CDR3 length equals 13 residues. Trimming at V came to 6 bases and at J to 7 bases, leaving 5 bases not matched to a gene. The germline V gene has CDR1 MGHRA and CDR2 YSYEKL. The CDR3 nucleotides are TGCGCCAGCAGAGGAGGGGGCGGTGAAAAACTGTTTTTT. It specifies CASRGGGGEKLFF.

The rearrangement joins TRBV27 to TRBJ1-1; 7 nucleotides line up with TRBD1. The CDR3 length is 12 residues. CDR1 is MNHEY and CDR2 is SMNVEV in the germline V gene (reference sequence). Trimming at V came to 8 bases and at J to 4 bases, leaving 4 bases not matched to a gene. Here the CDR3 reads CASGTVGTEAFF. The CDR3, as DNA: TGTGCCAGCGGGACAGTGGGCACTGAAGCTTTCTTT.